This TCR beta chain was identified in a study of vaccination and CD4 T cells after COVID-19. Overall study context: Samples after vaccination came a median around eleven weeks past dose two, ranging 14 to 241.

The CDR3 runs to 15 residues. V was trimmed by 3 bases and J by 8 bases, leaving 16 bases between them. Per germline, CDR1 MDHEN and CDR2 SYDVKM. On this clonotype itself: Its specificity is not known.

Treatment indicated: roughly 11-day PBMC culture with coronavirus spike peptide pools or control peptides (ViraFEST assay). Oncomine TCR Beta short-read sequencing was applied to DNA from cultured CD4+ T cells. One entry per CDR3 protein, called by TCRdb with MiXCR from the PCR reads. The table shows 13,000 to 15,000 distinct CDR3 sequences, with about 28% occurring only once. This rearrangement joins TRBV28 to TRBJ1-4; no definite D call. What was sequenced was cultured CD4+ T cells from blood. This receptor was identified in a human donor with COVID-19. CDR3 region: CASSFHGFSLEKLFF. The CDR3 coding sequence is TGTGCCAGCAGTTTCCACGGGTTTAGTCTGGAAAAACTGTTTTTT. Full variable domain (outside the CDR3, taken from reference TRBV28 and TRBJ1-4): DVKVTQSSRYLVKRTGEKVFLECVQDMDHENMFWYRQDPGLGLRLIYFSYDVKMKEKGDIPEGYSVSREKKERFSLILESASTNQTSMYLCASSFHGFSLEKLFFGSGTQLSVL.